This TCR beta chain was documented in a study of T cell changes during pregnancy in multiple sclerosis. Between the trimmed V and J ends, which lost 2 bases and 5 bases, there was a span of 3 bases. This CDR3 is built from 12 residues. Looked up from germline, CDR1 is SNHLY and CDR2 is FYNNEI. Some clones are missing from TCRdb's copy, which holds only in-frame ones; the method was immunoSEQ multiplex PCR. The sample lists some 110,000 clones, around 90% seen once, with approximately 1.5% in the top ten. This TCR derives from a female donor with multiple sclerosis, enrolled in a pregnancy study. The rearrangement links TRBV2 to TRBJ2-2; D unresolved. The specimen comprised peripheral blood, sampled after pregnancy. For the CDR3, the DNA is TGTGCCAGCAGTGAACTAACCGGGGAGCTGTTTTTT. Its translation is CASSELTGELFF.